This is a list of T cell receptor beta chains from one sample in a study of blood T cell repertoires in COVID-19. Measured with immunoSEQ multiplex PCR; TCRdb has only the in-frame clones, and not every one. The sample shows just over 75,000 clones, around 84% of them seen only once. The material sequenced was peripheral blood. Source of these receptors: a man between 45 and 60 years old with acute or convalescent COVID-19. CDR3s include the opening cysteine and the closing phenylalanine or tryptophan. The D gene is left open where the match is weak. Size values are once, few and many counts, or a class for expanded clones, and some rows have none.

>.|TRBD1|TRBJ1-2|TRBV29-1
CSVPPKTGTVYGYTF
TGCAGCGTTCCCCCCAAGACAGGGACCGTCTATGGCTACACCTTC
>medium-sized|.|TRBJ1-3|TRBV25-1
CASSSPGTRPGNTIYF
TGTGCCAGCAGTTCCCCCGGGACACGGCCCGGAAACACCATATATTTT
>few|.|TRBJ2-2|TRBV7-2
CASSFSAAFTGELFF
TGTGCCAGCAGCTTCTCGGCAGCGTTCACCGGGGAGCTGTTTTTT
>.|.|TRBJ1-2|TRBV10-3
CAISESPSGVYGYTF
TGTGCCATCAGTGAGTCGCCGTCGGGTGTTTATGGCTACACCTTC
>.|.|TRBJ2-5|TRBV4-1
CASSQGNQETQYF
TGCGCCAGCAGCCAAGGTAACCAAGAGACCCAGTACTTC
>.|.|TRBJ1-1|TRBV4-3
CASSPAPGSLVTEAFF
TGCGCCAGCAGCCCCGCCCCCGGTAGTTTAGTCACTGAAGCTTTCTTT
>.|.|TRBJ1-2|TRBV5-6
CASSLAGGKPTF
TGTGCCAGCAGCTTGGCCGGCGGCAAACCCACCTTC
>.|TRBD2|TRBJ2-1|TRBV3-1/TRBV3-2
CASSQGRGTYNEQFF
TGTGCCAGCAGCCAGGGGCGGGGGACCTACAATGAGCAGTTCTTC
>.|TRBD2|TRBJ2-7|TRBV7-9
CASSLEGREAQYF
TGTGCCAGCAGCTTAGAGGGGAGGGAGGCGCAGTACTTC
>.|.|TRBJ2-5|TRBV5-6
CASSIQETQYF
TGTGCCAGCAGTATTCAAGAGACCCAGTACTTC
>once|TRBD1|TRBJ2-1|TRBV4-1
CASSFNRGNEQFF
TGCGCCAGCAGCTTCAACAGGGGGAATGAGCAGTTCTTC
>.|TRBD1|TRBJ2-7|TRBV7-2
CASSLDGTDFYEQYF
TGTGCCAGCAGCTTGGACGGGACAGACTTTTACGAGCAGTACTTC
>.|.|TRBJ2-1|TRBV27
CASSFSLMEGQVLSYNEQFF
TGTGCCAGCAGTTTTTCCCTAATGGAGGGGCAGGTCCTGTCCTACAATGAGCAGTTCTTC
>.|.|TRBJ2-1|TRBV7-2
CASSLVKGGSYNEQFF
TGTGCCAGCAGCTTAGTCAAGGGAGGCTCCTACAATGAGCAGTTCTTC
>.|TRBD1|TRBJ1-1|TRBV12-5
CASGLGQGLRAFF
TGTGCTAGTGGCCTCGGACAGGGCCTACGAGCTTTCTTT
>.|.|TRBJ2-7|TRBV7-9
CASSEIQGAYEQYF
TGTGCCAGCAGCGAAATACAGGGAGCCTACGAGCAGTACTTC
>.|TRBD1|TRBJ2-7|TRBV6-2/TRBV6-3
CASSYSRDRADEQYF
TGTGCCAGCAGTTACTCCCGGGACAGGGCCGACGAGCAGTACTTC
>.|TRBD1|TRBJ2-3|TRBV6-4
CASSSGTGGTDTQYF
TGTGCCAGCAGTTCCGGGACAGGGGGCACAGATACGCAGTATTTT
>.|.|TRBJ2-1|TRBV6-5
CASSYGRVDEQFF
TGTGCCAGCAGTTACGGCAGGGTGGATGAGCAGTTCTTC
>.|TRBD1|TRBJ1-2|TRBV19
CASIPTGYYYGYTF
TGTGCCAGTATTCCGACAGGGTACTACTATGGCTACACCTTC
>.|TRBD2|TRBJ2-1|TRBV9
CASSPPGLAGKNEQFF
TGTGCCAGCAGCCCACCGGGACTAGCGGGGAAGAATGAGCAGTTCTTC
>.|TRBD1|TRBJ2-7|TRBV10-3
CAVSIQGESSYEQYF
TGTGCCGTCAGCATACAGGGGGAGAGCTCCTACGAGCAGTACTTC
>.|TRBD2|TRBJ2-1|TRBV7-2
CASSLVWGGDNEQFF
TGTGCCAGCAGCTTAGTTTGGGGGGGGGACAATGAGCAGTTCTTC
>.|.|TRBJ1-3|TRBV6-5
CASSYSATQGVGTIYF
TGTGCCAGCAGTTACTCTGCTACACAGGGTGTGGGCACCATATATTTT
>.|TRBD1|TRBJ2-7|TRBV3-1/TRBV3-2
CASSQKPGQGAVEQYF
TGTGCCAGCAGCCAAAAACCGGGACAGGGGGCAGTCGAGCAGTACTTC
>.|.|TRBJ1-4|TRBV5-1
CASSLTTGFNEKLFF
TGCGCCAGCAGCTTAACGACAGGATTTAATGAAAAACTGTTTTTT
>.|TRBD1|TRBJ2-2|TRBV24-1
CATGRQGAAGELFF
TGTGCCACCGGTAGACAGGGGGCGGCCGGGGAGCTGTTTTTT
>.|.|TRBJ1-2|TRBV7-9
CASSTPWGRVSYGYTF
TGTGCCAGCAGCACCCCATGGGGGCGAGTTAGTTATGGCTACACCTTC
>once|.|TRBJ2-6|TRBV11-3
CASSLGGGSSGANVLTF
TGTGCCAGCAGCCTAGGGGGAGGAAGCTCTGGGGCCAACGTCCTGACTTTC
>.|.|TRBJ2-2|TRBV19
CASSIGLSNTGELFF
TGTGCCAGTAGTATAGGACTTTCGAACACCGGGGAGCTGTTTTTT
>few|.|TRBJ1-2|TRBV7-6
CASSFADRDNYGYTF
TGTGCCAGCAGCTTTGCGGACAGAGATAACTATGGCTACACCTTC
>.|.|TRBJ1-5|TRBV6-5
CASRDIDQPQHF
TGTGCCAGCAGAGACATTGATCAGCCCCAGCATTTT
>.|.|TRBJ1-3|TRBV9
CASSLRGTTMNTIYF
TGTGCCAGCAGCCTAAGGGGGACAACGATGAACACCATATATTTT
>once|.|TRBJ1-2|TRBV12-3/TRBV12-4
CASSRAGLYGYTF
TGTGCCAGCAGCCGGGCAGGGTTGTATGGCTACACCTTC
>.|TRBD2|TRBJ2-7|TRBV24-1
CAKDGVLAGVPYEQYF
TGTGCCAAGGACGGAGTACTAGCGGGAGTACCCTACGAGCAGTACTTC